This TCR beta chain was retrieved from a study of cytomegalovirus exposure and HLA in healthy donors. Study-level findings and limits: Indistinguishability led to the exclusion of some V segments, TRBV6-2 and TRBV6-3 included. Prediction of most subjects' HLA-A and HLA-B alleles by TCR beta sequences was reportedly accurate. Several of the most significant clusters appeared linked to common viral pathogens, based on a later analysis.

Primers included in the PCR were 60 Vbeta and 13 Jbeta primers. The data were produced by immunoSEQ multiplex PCR, yet TCRdb's version contains in-frame clones alone and is incomplete. The data hold 100,000 or so clones, with approximately 71% observed a single time. This clone has only one observation. Its cognate antigen is unknown. CDR3 length: 14 amino acids. Trimming removed 0 bases at V and 0 bases at J, with 5 bases between. Germline V gives CDR1 SGHRS, CDR2 YFSETQ. The gene calls are TRBV5-1 and TRBJ2-3; no reliable D call. The sequencing sample was made of PBMCs. The TCR comes from a male donor in good health and CMV-seropositive. CDR3 coding DNA: TGCGCCAGCAGCTTGGGTGCGAGCACAGATACGCAGTATTTT. Amino acid sequence: CASSLGASTDTQYF.